Reported below is one TCR beta chain. The data were taken from a study of T cell changes during pregnancy in multiple sclerosis. The junction had 8 bases not matched to a gene; V was cut back by 5 bases and J by 4 bases. From germline, CDR1 is MNHEY and CDR2 SMNVEV (reference sequence). The CDR3 is 16 residues long. Only in-frame clones appear in the TCRdb table, and some are missing; sequencing was by immunoSEQ multiplex PCR. This repertoire shows about 83,000 clones, around 90% found once; its top ten account for 3.5%. The material was PBMCs, obtained in the first trimester of pregnancy. The chain has TRBV27 and TRBJ2-2, with TRBD1 matching 9 bases. This TCR derives from a female donor in good health, serving as a control in a pregnancy study. Some clones in this sample may be carry-over from other donors' samples. In DNA form, the CDR3 reads TGTGCCAGCAGTGTTTCCGGGACAGGGCCCACCGGGGAGCTGTTTTTT. Protein product: CASSVSGTGPTGELFF.